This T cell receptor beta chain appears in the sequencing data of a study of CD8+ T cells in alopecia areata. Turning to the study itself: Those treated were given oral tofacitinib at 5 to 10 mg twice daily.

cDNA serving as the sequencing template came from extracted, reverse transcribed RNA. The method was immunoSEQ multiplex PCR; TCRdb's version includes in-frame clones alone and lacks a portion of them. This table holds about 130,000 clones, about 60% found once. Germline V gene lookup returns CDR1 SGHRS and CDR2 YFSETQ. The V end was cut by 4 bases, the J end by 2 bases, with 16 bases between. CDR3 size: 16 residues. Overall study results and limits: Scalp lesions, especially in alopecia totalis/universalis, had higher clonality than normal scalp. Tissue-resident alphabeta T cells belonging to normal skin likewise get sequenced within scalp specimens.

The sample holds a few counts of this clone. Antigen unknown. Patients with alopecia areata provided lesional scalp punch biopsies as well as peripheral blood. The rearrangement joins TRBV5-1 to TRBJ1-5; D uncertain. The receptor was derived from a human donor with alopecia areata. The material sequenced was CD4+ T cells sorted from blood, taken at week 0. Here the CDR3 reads CASSQNPRGGNQPQHF. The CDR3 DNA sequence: TGCGCCAGCAGCCAGAACCCTCGGGGAGGCAATCAGCCCCAGCATTTT.